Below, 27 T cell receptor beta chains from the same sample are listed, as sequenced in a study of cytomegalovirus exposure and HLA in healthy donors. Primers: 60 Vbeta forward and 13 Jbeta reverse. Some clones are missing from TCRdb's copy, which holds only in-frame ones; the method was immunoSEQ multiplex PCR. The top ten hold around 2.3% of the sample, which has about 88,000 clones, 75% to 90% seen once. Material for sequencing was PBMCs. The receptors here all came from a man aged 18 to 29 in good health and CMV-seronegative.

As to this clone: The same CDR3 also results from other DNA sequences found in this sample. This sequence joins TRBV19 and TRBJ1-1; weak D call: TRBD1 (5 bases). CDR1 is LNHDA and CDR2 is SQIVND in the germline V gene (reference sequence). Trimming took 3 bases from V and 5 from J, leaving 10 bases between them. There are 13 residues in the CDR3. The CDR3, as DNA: TGTGCCAGTAGTATCATTCGGGGGACTGAAGCTTTCTTT. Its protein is CASSIIRGTEAFF.

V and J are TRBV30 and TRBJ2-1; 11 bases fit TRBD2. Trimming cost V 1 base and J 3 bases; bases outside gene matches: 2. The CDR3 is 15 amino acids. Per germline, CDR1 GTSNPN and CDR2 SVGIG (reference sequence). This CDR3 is CAWSEGLAVYNEQFF. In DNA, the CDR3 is TGTGCCTGGAGTGAGGGACTAGCGGTCTACAATGAGCAGTTCTTC.

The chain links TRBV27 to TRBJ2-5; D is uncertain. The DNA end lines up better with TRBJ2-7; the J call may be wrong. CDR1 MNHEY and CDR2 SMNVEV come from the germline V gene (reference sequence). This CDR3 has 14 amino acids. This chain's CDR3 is CASMKNSLVYEQYF. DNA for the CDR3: TGTGCCAGCATGAAAAACTCCCTAGTCTACGAGCAGTACTTC.

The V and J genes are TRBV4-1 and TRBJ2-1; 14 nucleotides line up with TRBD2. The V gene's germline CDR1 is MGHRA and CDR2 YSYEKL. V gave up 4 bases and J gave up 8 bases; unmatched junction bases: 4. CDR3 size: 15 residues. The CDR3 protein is CASSRTGLAGDEQFF. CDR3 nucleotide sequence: TGCGCCAGCAGCCGCACGGGACTAGCGGGAGATGAGCAGTTCTTC.

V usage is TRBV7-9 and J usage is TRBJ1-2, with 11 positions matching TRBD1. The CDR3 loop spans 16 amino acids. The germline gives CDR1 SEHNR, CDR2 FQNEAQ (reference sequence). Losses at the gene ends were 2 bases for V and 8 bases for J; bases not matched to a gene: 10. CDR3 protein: CASSLSPGTGGEGYTF. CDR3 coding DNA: TGTGCCAGCAGCTTATCACCCGGGACAGGGGGAGAAGGCTACACCTTC.

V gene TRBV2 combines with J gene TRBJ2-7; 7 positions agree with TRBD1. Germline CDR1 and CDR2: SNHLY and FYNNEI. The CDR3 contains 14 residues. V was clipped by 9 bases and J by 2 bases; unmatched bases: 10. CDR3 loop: CASDPGTVAYEQYF. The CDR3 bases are TGTGCCAGTGATCCCGGGACAGTCGCCTACGAGCAGTACTTC.

Written as DNA, the CDR3 is TGTGCCAGCAGTTTAGCCGGGACAAACTACGAGCAGTACTTC. Translating it yields CASSLAGTNYEQYF. This rearrangement joins TRBV27 to TRBJ2-7; possible D gene TRBD1, 6 bases. The CDR3 has 14 residues. CDR1 and CDR2 from the germline V gene are MNHEY and SMNVEV (reference sequence). Deletions cut 2 bases from V and 3 bases from J, with 11 bases between.

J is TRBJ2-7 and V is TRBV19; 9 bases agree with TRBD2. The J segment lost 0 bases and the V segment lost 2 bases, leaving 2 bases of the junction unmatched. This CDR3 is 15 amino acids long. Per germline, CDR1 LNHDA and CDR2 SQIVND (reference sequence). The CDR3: CASSISGRYSYEQYF. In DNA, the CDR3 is TGTGCCAGTAGTATAAGCGGGAGGTACTCCTACGAGCAGTACTTC.

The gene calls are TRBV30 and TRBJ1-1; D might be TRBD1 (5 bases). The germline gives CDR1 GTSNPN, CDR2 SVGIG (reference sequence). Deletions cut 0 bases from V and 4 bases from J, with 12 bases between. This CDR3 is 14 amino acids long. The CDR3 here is CAWSVRPGVTEAFF. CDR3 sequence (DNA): TGTGCCTGGAGTGTACGTCCGGGGGTCACTGAAGCTTTCTTT.

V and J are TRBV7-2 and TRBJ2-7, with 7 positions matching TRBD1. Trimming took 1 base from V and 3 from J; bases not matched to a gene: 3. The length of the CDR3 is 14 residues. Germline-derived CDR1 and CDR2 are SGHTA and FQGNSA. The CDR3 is CASSLGGTDYEQYF. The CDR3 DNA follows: TGTGCCAGCAGCTTAGGAGGGACAGACTACGAGCAGTACTTC.

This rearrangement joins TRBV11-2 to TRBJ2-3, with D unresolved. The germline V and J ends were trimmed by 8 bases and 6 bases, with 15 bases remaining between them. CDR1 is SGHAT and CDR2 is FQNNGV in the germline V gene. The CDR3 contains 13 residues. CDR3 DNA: TGTGCCAGCGGCTCTTGGCTTCAGGATACGCAGTATTTT. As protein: CASGSWLQDTQYF.

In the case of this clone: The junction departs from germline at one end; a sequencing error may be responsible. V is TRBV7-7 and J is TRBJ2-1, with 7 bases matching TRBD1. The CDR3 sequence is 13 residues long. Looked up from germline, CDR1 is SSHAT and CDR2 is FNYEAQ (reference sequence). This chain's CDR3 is CASSSDRYNEQFF. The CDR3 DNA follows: TGTGCTAGCAGCTCGGACAGGTACAATGAGCAGTTCTTC.

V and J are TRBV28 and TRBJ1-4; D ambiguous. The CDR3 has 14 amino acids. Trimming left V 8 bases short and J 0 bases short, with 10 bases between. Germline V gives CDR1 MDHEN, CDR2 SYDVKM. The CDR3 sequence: CASGRGTTNEKLFF. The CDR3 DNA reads TGTGCCAGCGGCCGCGGAACAACTAATGAAAAACTGTTTTTT.

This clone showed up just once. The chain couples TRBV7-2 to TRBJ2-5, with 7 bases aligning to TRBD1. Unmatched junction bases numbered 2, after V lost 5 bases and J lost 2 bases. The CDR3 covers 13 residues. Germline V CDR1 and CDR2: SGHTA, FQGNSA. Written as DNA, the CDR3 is TGTGCCAGCAGCCGGGACAGACAAGAGACCCAGTACTTC. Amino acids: CASSRDRQETQYF.

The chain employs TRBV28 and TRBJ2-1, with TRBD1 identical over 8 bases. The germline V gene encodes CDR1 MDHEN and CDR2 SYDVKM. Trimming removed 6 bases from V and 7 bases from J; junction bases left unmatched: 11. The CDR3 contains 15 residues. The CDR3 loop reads CASRDRQGNKNEQFF. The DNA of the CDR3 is TGTGCCAGCAGGGACCGACAGGGGAATAAGAATGAGCAGTTCTTC.

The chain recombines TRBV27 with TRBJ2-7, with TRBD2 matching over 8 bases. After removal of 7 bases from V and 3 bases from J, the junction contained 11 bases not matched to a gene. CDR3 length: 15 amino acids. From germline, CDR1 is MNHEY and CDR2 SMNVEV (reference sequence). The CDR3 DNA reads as TGTGCCAGCAATTCACCTCTAGCGGGTAGCTACGAGCAGTACTTC. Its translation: CASNSPLAGSYEQYF.

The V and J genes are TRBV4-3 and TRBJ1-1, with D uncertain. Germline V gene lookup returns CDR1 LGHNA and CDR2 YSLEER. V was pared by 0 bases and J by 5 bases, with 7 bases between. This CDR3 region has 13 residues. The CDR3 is CASSQDPGTEAFF. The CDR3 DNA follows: TGCGCCAGCAGCCAAGATCCGGGGACTGAAGCTTTCTTT.

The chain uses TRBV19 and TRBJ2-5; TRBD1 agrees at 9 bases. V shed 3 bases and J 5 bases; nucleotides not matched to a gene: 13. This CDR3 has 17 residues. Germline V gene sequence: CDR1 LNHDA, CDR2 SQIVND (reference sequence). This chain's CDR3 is CASSIGTGRRLDETQYF. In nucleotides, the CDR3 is TGTGCCAGTAGTATTGGGACAGGGCGCCGACTAGACGAGACCCAGTACTTC.

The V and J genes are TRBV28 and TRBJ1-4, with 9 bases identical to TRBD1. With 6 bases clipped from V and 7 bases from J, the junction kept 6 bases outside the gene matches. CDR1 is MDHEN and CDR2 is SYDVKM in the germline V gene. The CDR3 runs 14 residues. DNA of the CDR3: TGTGCCAGCAGACAAGTGACAGGGGGTGAAAAACTGTTTTTT. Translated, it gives CASRQVTGGEKLFF.

The CDR3 here is CASSVHAGQIYNEQFF. DNA for the CDR3: TGTGCCAGCAGTGTCCACGCGGGACAGATCTACAATGAGCAGTTCTTC. This chain links TRBV6-1 with TRBJ2-1; D is possibly TRBD1 (7 bases). CDR1 and CDR2 from the germline V gene are MNHNS and SASEGT. The CDR3 runs to 16 residues. V lost 4 bases and J lost 3, with 16 bases in between.

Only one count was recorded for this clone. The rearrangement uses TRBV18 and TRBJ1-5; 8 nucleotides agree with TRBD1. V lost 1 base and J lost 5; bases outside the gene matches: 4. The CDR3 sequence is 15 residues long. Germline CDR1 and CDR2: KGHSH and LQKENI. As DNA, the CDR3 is TGTGCCAGCTCACCACGGGCGACAGGGGATCAGCCCCAGCATTTT. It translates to CASSPRATGDQPQHF.

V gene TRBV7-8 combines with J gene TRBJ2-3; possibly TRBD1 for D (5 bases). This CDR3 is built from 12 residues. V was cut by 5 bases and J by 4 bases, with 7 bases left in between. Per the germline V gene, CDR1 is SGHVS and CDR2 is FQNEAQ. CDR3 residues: CASSPGSDTQYF. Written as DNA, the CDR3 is TGTGCCAGCAGCCCAGGGTCAGATACGCAGTATTTT.

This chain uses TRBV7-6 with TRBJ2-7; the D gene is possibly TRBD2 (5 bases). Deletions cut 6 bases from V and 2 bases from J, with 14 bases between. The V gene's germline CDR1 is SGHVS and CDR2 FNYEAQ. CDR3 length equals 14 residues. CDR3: CASSRTDGTYEQYF. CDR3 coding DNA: TGTGCCAGCAGTCGTACAGACGGGACCTACGAGCAGTACTTC. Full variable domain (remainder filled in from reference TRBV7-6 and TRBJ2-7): GAGVSQSPRYKVTKRGQDVALRCDPISGHVSLYWYRQALGQGPEFLTYFNYEAQQDKSGLPNDRFSAERPEGSISTLTIQRTEQRDSAMYRCASSRTDGTYEQYFGPGTRLTVT.

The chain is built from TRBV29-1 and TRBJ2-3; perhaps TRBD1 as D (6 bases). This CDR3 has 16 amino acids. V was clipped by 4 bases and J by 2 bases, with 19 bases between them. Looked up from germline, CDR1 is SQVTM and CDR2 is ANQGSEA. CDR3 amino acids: CSVGKGVQIITDTQYF. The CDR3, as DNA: TGCAGCGTTGGGAAGGGGGTTCAGATTATCACAGATACGCAGTATTTT.

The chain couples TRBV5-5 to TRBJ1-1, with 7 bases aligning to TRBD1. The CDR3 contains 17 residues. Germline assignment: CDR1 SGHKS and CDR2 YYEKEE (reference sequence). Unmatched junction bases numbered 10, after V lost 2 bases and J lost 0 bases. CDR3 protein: CASSFEDRRKLNTEAFF. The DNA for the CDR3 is TGTGCCAGCAGCTTCGAGGACAGGCGAAAATTGAACACTGAAGCTTTCTTT.

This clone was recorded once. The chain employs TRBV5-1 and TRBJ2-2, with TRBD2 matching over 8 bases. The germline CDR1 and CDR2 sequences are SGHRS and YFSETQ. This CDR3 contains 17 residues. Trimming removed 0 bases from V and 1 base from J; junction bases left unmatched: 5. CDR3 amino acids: CASSLVKLAENTGELFF. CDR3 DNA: TGCGCCAGCAGCTTGGTAAAACTAGCGGAGAACACCGGGGAGCTGTTTTTT.

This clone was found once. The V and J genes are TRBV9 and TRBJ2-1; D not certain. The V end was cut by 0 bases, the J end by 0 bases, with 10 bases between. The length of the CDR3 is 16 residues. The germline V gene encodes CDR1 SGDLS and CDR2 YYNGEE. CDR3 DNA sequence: TGTGCCAGCAGCGTAGTCGCCGGTAGCTCCTACAATGAGCAGTTCTTC. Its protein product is CASSVVAGSSYNEQFF.